This is a list of T cell receptor beta chains from one sample in a study of shared clonotypes between healthy human individuals. Clones were sequenced by immunoSEQ multiplex PCR, and TCRdb holds only the in-frame ones, with some missing. The data hold millions of clones, with 93% observed a single time. The sequencing input was naive CD8+ T cells from PBMCs. The source of these receptors is a man aged 18 to 35 in good health. Some clones in this sample may be carry-over from other donors' samples. Each CDR3 is given with its conserved first and last residue. D genes are given only for firm matches.

v_gene	j_gene	d_gene	CDR3nt	CDR3aa
TRBV7-9	TRBJ2-5	NA	TGTGCCAGCAGCTTCGAAGGACAATTTGGAGAGACCCAGTACTTC	CASSFEGQFGETQYF
TRBV27	TRBJ1-1	NA	TGTGCCAGCAGTTTGGGGGACAACACTGAAGCTTTCTTT	CASSLGDNTEAFF
TRBV19	TRBJ2-2	NA	TGTGCCAGTAGGCAGAGCGGAGGGGGGACCGGGGAGCTGTTTTTT	CASRQSGGGTGELFF
TRBV7-9	TRBJ2-1	NA	TGTGCCAGCAGCTTAGGGCGTGCGGGTGGACTACGCTACAATGAGCAGTTCTTC	CASSLGRAGGLRYNEQFF
TRBV7-8	TRBJ2-3	NA	TGTGCCAGCAGCTCCCAGGCCGCAGATACGCAGTATTTT	CASSSQAADTQYF
TRBV7-8	TRBJ2-3	TRBD2	TGTGCCAGCAGCAATCTAGCGGGCACAGATACGCAGTATTTT	CASSNLAGTDTQYF
TRBV5-6	TRBJ2-3	TRBD1	TGTGCCAGCAGCTCGGACCTCGACAGGGAAGGAGATACGCAGTATTTT	CASSSDLDREGDTQYF
TRBV4-3	TRBJ2-7	TRBD1	TGCGCCAGCAGCCCCGACAGGGGAAAGGCCTACGAGCAGTACTTC	CASSPDRGKAYEQYF
TRBV4-1	TRBJ2-7	NA	TGCGCCAGCAGCCAAGATAAGCGGCAGGGAGTATACGAGCAGTACTTC	CASSQDKRQGVYEQYF
TRBV2	TRBJ1-2	TRBD1	TGTGCCAGCATAGGGGGCCTTATGTATGGCTACACCTTC	CASIGGLMYGYTF
TRBV7-6	TRBJ2-7	TRBD1	TGTGCCAGCAGCCTAGAGGGGGCGGCGATCTACGAGCAGTACTTC	CASSLEGAAIYEQYF
TRBV18	TRBJ2-7	TRBD2	TGTGCCAGCTCCGACGACCGGGGGGTCTCCTACGAGCAGTACTTC	CASSDDRGVSYEQYF
TRBV28	TRBJ1-2	NA	TGTGCCAGTCACCCCGGAGTCGGGGGCTACACCTTC	CASHPGVGGYTF
TRBV28	TRBJ2-7	TRBD1	TGTGCCAGCAGGGGACAGGGGCTATCCTACGAGCAGTACTTC	CASRGQGLSYEQYF
TRBV27	TRBJ2-7	NA	TGTGCCAGCGGATTACCAGGGTCCTCCTACGAGCAGTACTTC	CASGLPGSSYEQYF
TRBV7-6	TRBJ2-7	NA	TGTGCCAGCAGCTTTTATCCCGGAGCGAACTCCTACGAGCAGTACTTC	CASSFYPGANSYEQYF
TRBV7-2	TRBJ2-1	TRBD2	TGTGCCAGCAGCCCGGGGCGGGGGTGGATTTATGAGCAGTTCTTC	CASSPGRGWIYEQFF
TRBV19	TRBJ1-1	NA	TGTGCCAGTAGTATGACGGCTAACACTGAAGCTTTCTTT	CASSMTANTEAFF
TRBV4-3	TRBJ2-1	TRBD2	TGCGCCAGCAGCCACTGGCTAGCGGGGGGGAGCTCCTACAATGAGCAGTTCTTC	CASSHWLAGGSSYNEQFF
TRBV27	TRBJ2-7	NA	TGTGCCAGCAGCGAACGACAGTTCTCCTACGAGCAGTACTTC	CASSERQFSYEQYF
TRBV11-3	TRBJ2-7	TRBD1	TGTGCCAGCAGCCTAGGTGGACAGGGGTACGAGCAGTACTTC	CASSLGGQGYEQYF
TRBV27	TRBJ1-2	NA	TGTGCCAGCAGTTCCTCATCACAGCTATACCTAAGATATGGCTACACCTTC	CASSSSSQLYLRYGYTF
TRBV27	TRBJ1-2	NA	TGTGCCAGCAGTGTAGGATCCACTGGACCGGCTAACTATGGCTACACCTTC	CASSVGSTGPANYGYTF
TRBV27	TRBJ1-1	NA	TGTGCCAGCAGTTTCCACACTGAAGCTTTCTTT	CASSFHTEAFF